The rows below give T cell receptor beta chains drawn from one sample of a study of human versus mouse CDR3 diversity and MHC coevolution. Assay: immunoSEQ multiplex PCR; the TCRdb copy retains only in-frame clones and omits some. This sample has about 60,000 clones; 94% occur once, and the top ten carry 18%. The sample consisted of naive CD4+ T cells from blood. These receptors originate from a person aged 55-75 years in good health. CDR3s include the opening cysteine and the closing phenylalanine or tryptophan. A D gene is named only where the DNA matches it firmly. For some rows the clone size is stated as once, few or many, or as a class when expanded; others skip it.

V,J,D,size,CDR3,DNA
TRBV20-1,TRBJ2-7,.,.,CSANRDYEQYF,TGCAGTGCTAACCGGGACTACGAGCAGTACTTC
TRBV25-1,TRBJ2-7,TRBD1,.,CASKGQGVYEQYF,TGTGCCAGCAAGGGACAGGGGGTCTACGAGCAGTACTTC
TRBV9,TRBJ1-2,.,.,CASTLGRENYGYTF,TGTGCCAGCACCCTAGGGAGGGAGAACTATGGCTACACCTTC
TRBV6-5,TRBJ2-3,TRBD2,.,CASSSLAGVSNTQYF,TGTGCCAGCAGTAGCCTAGCGGGAGTATCGAATACGCAGTATTTT
TRBV7-9,TRBJ1-2,.,.,CASSFLDSYGYTF,TGTGCCAGCAGCTTTTTGGACAGTTATGGCTACACCTTC
TRBV19,TRBJ1-1,TRBD1,.,CASRGQGAGEAFF,TGTGCCAGTAGGGGACAGGGGGCCGGTGAAGCTTTCTTT
TRBV7-2,TRBJ2-1,.,.,CASSPLTRLNEQFF,TGTGCCAGCAGCCCCCTGACTAGGCTCAATGAGCAGTTCTTC
TRBV5-1,TRBJ2-1,TRBD2,.,CASSLLAGGWSYNEQFF,TGCGCCAGCAGCCTCCTGGCGGGAGGGTGGTCCTACAATGAGCAGTTCTTC
TRBV19,TRBJ1-4,TRBD1,.,CASSQTGTGNEKLFF,TGTGCCAGTAGCCAAACCGGGACAGGTAATGAAAAACTGTTTTTT
TRBV6-5,TRBJ1-4,.,.,CASRGGSEGDEKLFF,TGTGCCAGCAGGGGGGGGTCGGAAGGAGATGAAAAACTGTTTTTT
TRBV27,TRBJ2-5,.,.,CASSLRQEETQYF,TGTGCCAGCAGTTTAAGACAGGAAGAGACCCAGTACTTC
TRBV5-6,TRBJ2-7,TRBD2,.,CASSLRLAGLNEQYF,TGTGCCAGCAGCTTGAGGCTAGCGGGACTGAACGAGCAGTACTTC
TRBV19,TRBJ2-7,TRBD2,.,CASSISLAGTYEQYF,TGTGCCAGTAGTATCTCACTAGCGGGAACCTACGAGCAGTACTTC
TRBV21-1,TRBJ2-2,.,.,CASSKARGAGELFF,TGTGCCAGCAGCAAAGCGCGCGGGGCCGGGGAGCTGTTTTTT
TRBV15,TRBJ1-5,TRBD1,.,CATSGQGYSNQPQHF,TGTGCCACCAGCGGACAGGGTTATAGCAATCAGCCCCAGCATTTT
TRBV27,TRBJ2-5,.,.,CASTRGAGSQETQYF,TGTGCCAGCACCCGGGGGGCCGGGAGCCAAGAGACCCAGTACTTC
TRBV19,TRBJ2-5,.,few,CASSKGIQETQYF,TGTGCCAGTAGTAAGGGGATCCAAGAGACCCAGTACTTC
TRBV19,TRBJ2-5,TRBD1,.,CASGTVETQYF,TGTGCCAGCGGGACAGTAGAGACCCAGTACTTC
TRBV29-1,TRBJ1-2,TRBD1,.,CSADPSGTGNGYTF,TGCAGCGCCGACCCTTCCGGGACAGGTAATGGCTACACCTTC
TRBV19,TRBJ2-3,.,.,CASSTQGGADTQYF,TGTGCCAGTAGTACGCAGGGTGGGGCAGATACGCAGTATTTT
TRBV5-1,TRBJ2-5,.,.,CASSFYTPTGMAGGETQYF,TGCGCCAGCAGCTTTTATACGCCTACCGGAATGGCCGGGGGAGAGACCCAGTACTTC
TRBV27,TRBJ1-1,.,.,CASSFPGGTEAFF,TGTGCCAGCAGTTTTCCGGGGGGCACTGAAGCTTTCTTT